This T cell receptor (beta chain) was observed in a study of blood T cells in healthy people across ages. A J-beta primer mix and a sample-barcoded 5' primer were used in a second PCR of roughly 7 to 12 cycles. Using its own MiXCR run on the 5' RACE reads, TCRdb lists one record per CDR3 protein. The data show about 800,000 distinct CDR3 sequences, with 25% seen just once and roughly 3.8% held by the top ten. The table lists this clonotype with a few counts. This same sample was also taken into another study, of T cells of mothers and their children.

The receptor comes from a boy younger than 18 in good health. Specimen: blood.

The CDR3: CASSSYPSETDTQYF. Written as DNA, the CDR3 is TGTGCCAGCAGTTCATATCCTTCAGAAACAGATACGCAGTATTTT. The chain recombines TRBV12-3 or TRBV12-4 with TRBJ2-3; D ambiguous. This CDR3 region has 15 residues. V dropped 4 bases and J dropped 3 bases, with 14 bases sitting between them.